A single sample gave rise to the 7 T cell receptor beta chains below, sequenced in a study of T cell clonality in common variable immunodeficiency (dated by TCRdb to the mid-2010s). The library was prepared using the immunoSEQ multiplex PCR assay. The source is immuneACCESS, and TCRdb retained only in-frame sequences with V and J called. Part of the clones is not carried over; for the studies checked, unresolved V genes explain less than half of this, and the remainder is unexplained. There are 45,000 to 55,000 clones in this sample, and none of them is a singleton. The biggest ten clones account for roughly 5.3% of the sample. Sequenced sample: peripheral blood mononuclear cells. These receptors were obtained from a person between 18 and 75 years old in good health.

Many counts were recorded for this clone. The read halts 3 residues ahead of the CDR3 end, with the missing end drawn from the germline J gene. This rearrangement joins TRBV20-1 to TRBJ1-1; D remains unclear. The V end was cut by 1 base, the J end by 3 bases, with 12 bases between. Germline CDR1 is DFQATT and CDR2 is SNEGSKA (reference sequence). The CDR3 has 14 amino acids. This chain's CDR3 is CSARAPSKDTEAFF. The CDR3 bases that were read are TGCAGTGCTAGAGCACCCTCTAAAGACACTGAA.

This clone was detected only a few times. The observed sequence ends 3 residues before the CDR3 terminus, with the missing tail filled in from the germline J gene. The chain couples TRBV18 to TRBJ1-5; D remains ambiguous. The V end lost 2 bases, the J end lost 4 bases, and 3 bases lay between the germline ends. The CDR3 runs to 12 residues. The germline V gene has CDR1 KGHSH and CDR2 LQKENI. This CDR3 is CASSPYNQPQHF. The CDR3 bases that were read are TGTGCCAGCTCACCATATAATCAGCCC.

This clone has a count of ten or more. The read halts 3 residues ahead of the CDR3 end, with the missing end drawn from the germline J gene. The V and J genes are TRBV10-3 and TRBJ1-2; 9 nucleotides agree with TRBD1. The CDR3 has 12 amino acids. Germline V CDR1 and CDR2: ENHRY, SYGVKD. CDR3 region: CAISRDRDGYTF. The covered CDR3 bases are TGTGCCATCAGTAGGGACAGGGACGGC.

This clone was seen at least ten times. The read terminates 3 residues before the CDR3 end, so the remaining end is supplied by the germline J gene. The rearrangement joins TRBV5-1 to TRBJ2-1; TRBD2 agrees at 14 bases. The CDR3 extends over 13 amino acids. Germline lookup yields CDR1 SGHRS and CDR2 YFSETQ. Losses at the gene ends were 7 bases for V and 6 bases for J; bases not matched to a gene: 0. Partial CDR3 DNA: TGCGCCAGCGGACTAGCGGGGGGCAATGAG. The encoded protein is CASGLAGGNE. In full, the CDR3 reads CASGLAGGNEQFF.

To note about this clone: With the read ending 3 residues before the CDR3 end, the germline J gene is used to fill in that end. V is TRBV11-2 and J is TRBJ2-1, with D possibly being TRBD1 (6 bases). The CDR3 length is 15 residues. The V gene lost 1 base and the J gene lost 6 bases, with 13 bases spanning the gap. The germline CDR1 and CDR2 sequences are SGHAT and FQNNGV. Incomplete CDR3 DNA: TGTGCCAGCAGCTTAGGTACAGGGAATACCAATGAG. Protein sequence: CASSLGTGNTNE. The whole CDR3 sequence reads CASSLGTGNTNEQFF.

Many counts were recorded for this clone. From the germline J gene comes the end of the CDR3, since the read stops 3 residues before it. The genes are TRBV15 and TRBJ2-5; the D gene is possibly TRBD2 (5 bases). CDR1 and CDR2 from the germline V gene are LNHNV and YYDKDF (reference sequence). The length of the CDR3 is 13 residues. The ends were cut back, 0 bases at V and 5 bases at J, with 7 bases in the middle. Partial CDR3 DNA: TGTGCCACCAGCAGAGAGCCGGGGGAGACC. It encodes CATSREPGET. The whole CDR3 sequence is CATSREPGETQYF.

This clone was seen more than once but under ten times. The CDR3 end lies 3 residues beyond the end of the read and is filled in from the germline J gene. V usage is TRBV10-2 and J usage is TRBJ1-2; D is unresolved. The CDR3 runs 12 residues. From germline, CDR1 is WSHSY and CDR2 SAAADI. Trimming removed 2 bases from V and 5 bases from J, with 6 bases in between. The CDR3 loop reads CASSETVYGYTF. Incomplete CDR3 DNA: TGCGCCAGCAGTGAGACAGTTTATGGC.